The clone carrying this TCR beta chain showed up just a few times. Its antigen is still unknown. CDR3 size: 21 residues. After removal of 7 bases from V and 0 bases from J, the junction contained 23 bases not matched to a gene. Germline V lookup: CDR1 LGHNT, CDR2 FRNRAP. MiXCR was run by TCRdb on the reads, yielding one entry per CDR3 protein. The table includes 600,000 to 700,000 distinct CDR3 sequences, around 35% detected once. This record comes from a study of T cell repertoires in cytomegalovirus infection. Overall study results and limits: HLA-C-restricted, CMV-specific TCR beta clonotypes were dominant ex vivo.

The rearrangement links TRBV12-5 to TRBJ2-1, with 8 bases lining up with TRBD2. The sample consisted of cultured PBMCs, taken from culture after CMV antigen stimulation. The receptor was isolated from a human donor in good health (CMV status not recorded). Some clones in this sample may be carry-over from other donors' samples. The CDR3 region has the DNA TGTGCTAGTGCCACCTTACCGGCTAGCGGGTCGATGGCCCTCTCCTACAATGAGCAGTTCTTC. It translates to CASATLPASGSMALSYNEQFF.